This T cell receptor beta chain comes out of a study of early T cells in non-severe SARS-CoV-2 infection (TCRdb year 2021). In terms of the full investigation: Because TCR sequencing was done on bulk RNA from unsorted whole blood, the alpha and beta chains could not be paired.

Of note for this clonotype: The target of this receptor is not known. No base quality information exists; no much larger clone differs at one position.

The method was 5' RACE. Reads for this sample came from a NextSeq 500. In the TCR library protocol, unique molecular identifiers were attached to individual cDNA molecules to correct for PCR bias and sequencing error. TCR alpha and beta chains were both sequenced, and the abundances of alpha and beta sequences in each sample were closely correlated with each other. The original methods were these. Decombinator V4 was used to perform V gene, J gene and CDR3 annotation of TCR sequences. Expanded TCRs were defined as changing significantly between any two time points under a Poisson model with p below 0.0001. TCR abundances were normalised to the total number of TCRs sequenced per sample and were expressed as counts per million. MAIT TCRs were defined by TRAV1-2 paired with TRAJ12, TRAJ20 or TRAJ33, and iNKT TCRs by TRAV10 paired with TRAJ18. VDJdb, accessed on 1 November 2021, was searched for TCRs annotated for CMV, EBV and SARS-CoV-2, and TCRs annotated for more than one antigen were excluded. The public sequencing data were trimmed at Q25 with fastp and processed into clonotypes with MiXCR by TCRdb, which kept only in-frame beta chains. Each entry is one CDR3 protein sequence, shown with its most common DNA and genes. TCRdb's processing, not the authors', yielded these V and J calls. This sample gives about 83,000 distinct CDR3 sequences in total; more than 9% of them show up just once. Around 7% of the sample rests with the top ten.

Set within a cohort of healthcare workers in London, UK, this nested case-control study involved weekly PCR testing of nasopharyngeal swabs along with blood sampling. Healthcare workers were enrolled in the week of the UK lockdown, from 23 to 31 March 2020, and were followed every week for up to roughly 15 weeks. Findings and caveats that apply to the study as a whole: VDJdb matching was skewed toward anti-spike CD8 responses and likely underestimated virus-specific expansions by missing private and CD4 specificities.

CDR1 and CDR2 are read off the germline V gene as MNHEY and SVGAGI. The CDR3 measures 13 amino acids from cysteine to phenylalanine. Left in the record is the CDR3 DNA by itself, 39 bases read in frame from the first base. The V and J ends are trimmed by 7 bases and 4 bases, leaving 13 bases between them. The specimen was whole blood. The sequence links TRBV6-5 to TRBJ1-2, with an unclear D gene assignment. The receptor was derived from an adult who was a healthcare worker with PCR-confirmed SARS-CoV-2 infection or an uninfected control (not recorded which). The nucleotides are TGTGCCAGCACCTCCCGAGGCGCCTATGGCTACACCTTC. It specifies CASTSRGAYGYTF.